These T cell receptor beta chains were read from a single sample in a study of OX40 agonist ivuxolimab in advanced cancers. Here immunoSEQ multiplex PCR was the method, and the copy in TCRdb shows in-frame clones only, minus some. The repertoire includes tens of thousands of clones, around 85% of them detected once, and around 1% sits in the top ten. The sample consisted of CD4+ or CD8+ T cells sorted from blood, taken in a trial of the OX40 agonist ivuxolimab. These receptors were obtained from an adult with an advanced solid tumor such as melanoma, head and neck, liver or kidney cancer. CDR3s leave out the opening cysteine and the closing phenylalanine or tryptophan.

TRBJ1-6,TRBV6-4,ASSDTGSNSPLH
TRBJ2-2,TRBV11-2,ASSHEAGGTGELF
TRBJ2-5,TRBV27,ASRMGQGPQETQY
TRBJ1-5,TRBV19,ASSFVGGGQPQH
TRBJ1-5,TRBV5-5,ASSLGQEGNQPQH
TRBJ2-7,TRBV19,ASSMTGGEYEQY
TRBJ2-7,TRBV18,ASSPPGGGRPG
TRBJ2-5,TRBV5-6,ASSLSRQDAAQY
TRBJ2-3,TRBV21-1,ASSNRRGSTDTQY
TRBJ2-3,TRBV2,ASSGQVAPSTDTQY
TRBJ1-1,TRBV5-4,ASSLMNTEAF
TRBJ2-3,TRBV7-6,ASSLQDSSTDTQY
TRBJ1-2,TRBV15,ATSSTGQVGGYT
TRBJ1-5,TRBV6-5,ASSGQQNQPQH
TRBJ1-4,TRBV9,ASSVRGGRDEKLF
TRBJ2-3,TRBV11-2,ASSLVYPVDTQY
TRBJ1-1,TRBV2,ASSGAKGHTEAF
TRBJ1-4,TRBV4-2,ASSDRDRVEKLF
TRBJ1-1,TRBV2,ASRSTTMNTEAF
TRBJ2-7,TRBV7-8,ASSSRTRAEQY
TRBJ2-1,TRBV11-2,ASSLGTGDEQF
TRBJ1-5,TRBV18,ASSEGQGDQPQH
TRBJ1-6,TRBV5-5,ASRYGTLNSPLH
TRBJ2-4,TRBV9,ASSGVPGLAGENIQY
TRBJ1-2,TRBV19,ASLGTALYGYT
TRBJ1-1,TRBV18,ASSEQGVGDTEAF
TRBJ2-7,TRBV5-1,ASSLGPTSHEQY
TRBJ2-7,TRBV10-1,ASSASGQYYEQY
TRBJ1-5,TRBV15,ATSSSLGSNQPQH
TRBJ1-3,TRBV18,ASSPLAGGYGNTIY
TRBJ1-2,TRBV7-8,ASSIGTGKANYGYT
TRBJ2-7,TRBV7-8,ASSPAPPGEQY
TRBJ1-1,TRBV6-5,ASRGQGITEAF
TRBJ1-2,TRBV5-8,ASSFGTASYGYT
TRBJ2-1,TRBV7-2,ASSFKAGGYNEQF
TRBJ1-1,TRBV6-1,ANARQGALGTEAF
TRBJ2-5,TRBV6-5,ASSYGGPETQY
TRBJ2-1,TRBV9,ASSLRTSGGPYNEQF
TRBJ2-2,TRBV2,ASSERRTSNTGELF
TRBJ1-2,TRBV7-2,ASSLGKGFNYGYT
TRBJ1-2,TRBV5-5,ASSLAAEGYGYT
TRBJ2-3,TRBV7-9,ASSFGAGVSFTDTQY
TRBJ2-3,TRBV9,ASSKQTTGDTQY
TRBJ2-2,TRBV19,ASSENTGELF
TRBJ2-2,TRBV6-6,ASSYPLRPAGELF
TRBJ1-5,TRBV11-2,ASSLGEWVNQPQH
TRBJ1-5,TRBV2,ASSDWSGSNQPQH
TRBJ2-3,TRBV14,ASSQEWGHADTQY
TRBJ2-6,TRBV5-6,ASSPWTGLVSGANVLT
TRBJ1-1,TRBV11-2,ASSPQTGTEAF
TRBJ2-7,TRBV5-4,ASSLYTGTRHYEQY